This TCR beta chain was identified during a study of T cells in Graves' hyperthyroidism and ophthalmopathy. Unmatched junction bases numbered 13, after V lost 11 bases and J lost 3 bases. This CDR3 comprises 17 residues. Germline values: CDR1 MNHEY, CDR2 SVGEGT. TCR beta CDR3 regions were amplified from RNA. TCR CDR3 underwent first-round RT-PCR with the HTBI primer set. Each CDR3 protein gets one entry after TCRdb re-called the multiplex PCR reads with MiXCR. The sample records hundreds of thousands of distinct CDR3 sequences, roughly 14% being singletons. Thyroid ultrasound and orbital computed tomography, with clinical symptoms and serum thyroxine and TRAb, informed diagnoses.

Sequences were obtained from blood. This clonotype originated in a man aged 18-30 years with Graves' ophthalmopathy. This chain uses TRBV6-2 or TRBV6-3 with TRBJ2-2, with TRBD2 identical over 12 bases. The CDR3 region is CAGKTSGSLGDTGELFF. The DNA for the CDR3 is TGTGCCGGCAAGACTAGCGGGAGTTTGGGGGACACCGGGGAGCTGTTTTTT.